The 27 T cell receptor beta chains reported below all come from one sample, sequenced in a study of T cell repertoires in cytomegalovirus infection. One entry per CDR3 protein results from TCRdb running MiXCR on the reads. The sample includes about 260,000 distinct CDR3 sequences, around 13% of them seen just once. The sequenced material came from PBMCs. These receptors were taken from a human donor in good health (CMV status not recorded). Some clones in this sample may be carry-over from other donors' samples.

This clonotype was recorded at least ten times. This chain joins TRBV28 and TRBJ2-3; TRBD1 is a possible D gene (5 bases). Germline V gene lookup returns CDR1 MDHEN and CDR2 SYDVKM. The CDR3 is 13 residues long. V was cut by 2 bases and J by 4 bases, with 7 bases left in between. This CDR3 reads CASSLRQPDTQYF. In nucleotides, the CDR3 is TGTGCCAGCAGTTTAAGACAGCCAGATACGCAGTATTTT.

This clonotype was seen only a few times. V usage is TRBV7-2 and J usage is TRBJ2-3; weak D call: TRBD2 (5 bases). The germline V gene encodes CDR1 SGHTA and CDR2 FQGNSA. This CDR3 is 14 amino acids long. V lost 4 bases and J 6 bases, leaving 14 bases between the germline ends. This CDR3 reads CASSYVLASDTQYF. The CDR3 DNA follows: TGTGCCAGCAGCTACGTCCTAGCTAGTGATACGCAGTATTTT.

This clonotype has only a few counts. The chain recombines TRBV7-3 with TRBJ1-2; D not certain. The CDR3 is 13 residues long. Trimming left V 6 bases short and J 4 bases short, with 12 bases between. Per the germline V gene, CDR1 is SGHTA and CDR2 is FQGTGA. CDR3 nucleotide sequence: TGTGCCAGCAGTACCGTTCGAACCTATGGCTACACCTTC. Protein sequence: CASSTVRTYGYTF.

This clonotype was counted ten times or more. The V gene is TRBV20-1, the J gene TRBJ2-1, with 12 bases identical to TRBD2. This CDR3 has 15 amino acids. CDR1 DFQATT and CDR2 SNEGSKA come from the germline V gene (reference sequence). V was clipped by 8 bases and J by 5 bases; unmatched bases: 10. The CDR3, as DNA: TGCAGTCTAACCGTGGGACTAGCGGGCCACAATGAGCAGTTCTTC. This gives the protein CSLTVGLAGHNEQFF.

This chain joins TRBV27 and TRBJ2-5, with TRBD2 identical over 11 bases. V was pared by 5 bases and J by 3 bases, with 5 bases of the junction left unmatched. The CDR3 loop spans 15 amino acids. Germline V CDR1 and CDR2: MNHEY, SMNVEV (reference sequence). The DNA for the CDR3 is TGTGCCAGCAGTGGACTAGCGGGCAGCGAAGAGACCCAGTACTTC. This gives the protein CASSGLAGSEETQYF.

Turning to this clonotype: The junction differs from germline at one of its ends, possibly a read error. The V call is TRBV18, the J call TRBJ2-6, with a weak D call TRBD2 (7 bases). The CDR3 extends over 13 amino acids. The germline V gene has CDR1 KGHSH and CDR2 LQKENI. Here the CDR3 DNA reads TGTGCCAGCTCACTTCAACACACGGGGGGCGCGGCTTTC. This translates into CASSLQHTGGAAF.

The rearrangement uses TRBV7-3 and TRBJ2-1, with TRBD1 matching over 10 bases. The CDR3 sequence is 18 residues long. Germline CDR1 reads SGHTA; CDR2 reads FQGTGA. V lost 1 base and J lost 8; bases outside the gene matches: 14. The CDR3 region is CASSLRTGGTGSTDEQFF. CDR3 nucleotides: TGTGCCAGCAGCTTAAGGACAGGGGGGACTGGGTCTACAGATGAGCAGTTCTTC. Drawing the rest from reference TRBV7-3 and TRBJ2-1, the complete variable domain is GAGVSQTPSNKVTEKGKYVELRCDPISGHTALYWYRQSLGQGPEFLIYFQGTGAADDSGLPNDRFFAVRPEGSVSTLKIQRTERGDSAVYLCASSLRTGGTGSTDEQFFGPGTRLTVL.

This clonotype was detected a few times. The rearrangement uses TRBV14 and TRBJ1-2; D is ambiguous. The CDR3 sequence is 13 residues long. V lost 5 bases to trimming and J lost 4 bases, with 11 bases between them. Germline V gene lookup returns CDR1 SGHDN and CDR2 FVKESK. The CDR3 loop reads CASSYRGSYGYTF. The CDR3, as DNA: TGTGCCAGCAGCTACCGCGGATCCTATGGCTACACCTTC.

This clonotype occurred many times. The chain carries TRBV7-3 and TRBJ2-1, with 9 bases aligning to TRBD1. V was pared by 3 bases and J by 6 bases, with 6 bases of the junction left unmatched. The CDR3 has 15 residues. Germline CDR1 SGHTA, CDR2 FQGTGA. For the CDR3, the DNA is TGTGCCAGCAGCTTTCCGGGACAGGGTGCCAATGAGCAGTTCTTC. It encodes CASSFPGQGANEQFF.

The sample holds many counts of this clonotype. The chain recombines TRBV7-2 with TRBJ1-5; no definite D call. The CDR3 covers 14 residues. Trimming removed 1 base at V and 8 bases at J, with 12 bases between. From germline, CDR1 is SGHTA and CDR2 FQGNSA. In DNA, the CDR3 is TGTGCCAGCAGCTTAGAAGGTTTTGGGAAGCCCCAGCATTTT. It codes for CASSLEGFGKPQHF.

This clonotype was seen only a few times. The gene calls are TRBV20-1 and TRBJ2-5, with D unclear. CDR1 is DFQATT and CDR2 is SNEGSKA in the germline V gene (reference sequence). The CDR3 is 15 residues long. The V end lost 4 bases, the J end lost 2 bases, and 17 bases lay between the germline ends. The CDR3 bases are TGCAGTGCTATTGAATCCGCAGGACGTCAAGAGACCCAGTACTTC. Amino acid sequence: CSAIESAGRQETQYF.

This clonotype was observed at least ten times. This chain uses TRBV6-2 or TRBV6-3 with TRBJ2-1; D may match TRBD1 or TRBD2 (6 bases each). Trimming removed 1 base from V and 8 bases from J, with 18 bases in between. The CDR3 has 16 residues. From germline, CDR1 is MNHEY and CDR2 SVGEGT. The CDR3 spells CASSYLPGAGKDEQFF. The CDR3 DNA is TGTGCCAGCAGTTACTTGCCGGGGGCGGGGAAGGATGAGCAGTTCTTC.

This chain links TRBV7-9 with TRBJ2-7; D remains ambiguous. Between the trimmed V and J ends, which lost 5 bases and 4 bases, there was a span of 9 bases. This CDR3 comprises 12 residues. In germline, CDR1 is SEHNR, CDR2 FQNEAQ (reference sequence). CDR3 loop: CASSPALYEQYF. The CDR3, as DNA: TGTGCCAGCAGCCCCGCCCTGTACGAGCAGTACTTC.

The sample holds a few counts of this clonotype. J is TRBJ2-7 and V is TRBV19; TRBD2 aligns across 13 bases. The germline V gene has CDR1 LNHDA and CDR2 SQIVND (reference sequence). V was clipped by 5 bases and J by 7 bases; unmatched bases: 8. The CDR3 is 15 residues long. The DNA of the CDR3 is TGTGCCAGTAGTTCCCGGACTAGCGGGAGCTGGGAGCAGTACTTC. Translating it yields CASSSRTSGSWEQYF.

Comments on this clonotype: One end of the junction varies from germline; a read error may be responsible. The chain carries TRBV6-6 and TRBJ2-5, with 7 bases that match TRBD1. The CDR3 covers 12 residues. Germline CDR1 is MNHNY and CDR2 is SVGAGI (reference sequence). CDR3 amino acids: CAGGQPREAQYF. The CDR3 coding sequence is TGTGCCGGGGGACAGCCAAGAGAGGCCCAGTACTTC.

This chain joins TRBV7-9 and TRBJ2-7, with D tentatively TRBD2 (5 bases). V was cut by 2 bases and J by 4 bases, with 9 bases left in between. From germline, CDR1 is SEHNR and CDR2 FQNEAQ (reference sequence). This CDR3 is 13 amino acids long. CDR3 sequence reads: CASSLSGIYEQYF. The CDR3 region has the DNA TGTGCCAGCAGCTTATCGGGAATTTACGAGCAGTACTTC.

This chain links TRBV20-1 with TRBJ2-2, with D perhaps TRBD1 or TRBD2 (5 bases each). This CDR3 spans 13 amino acids. CDR1 is DFQATT, CDR2 SNEGSKA, per germline (reference sequence). Trimming took off 4 bases at V and 3 bases at J, with 9 bases between the two ends. CDR3 nucleotide sequence: TGCAGTGCTATCGAGGGGCACACCGGGGAGCTGTTTTTT. Its protein is CSAIEGHTGELFF.

Ten or more counts support this clonotype. V usage is TRBV28 and J usage is TRBJ2-3; TRBD2 matches at 10 bases. This CDR3 region has 15 residues. V lost 3 bases and J lost 4; bases outside the gene matches: 4. From germline, CDR1 is MDHEN and CDR2 SYDVKM. The CDR3 DNA sequence: TGTGCCAGCAGTTTCCCACTAGCGGGATCAGATACGCAGTATTTT. Translating gives CASSFPLAGSDTQYF.

This clonotype has more than one count but fewer than ten. This chain links TRBV10-3 with TRBJ2-1; 8 bases line up with TRBD1. Unmatched junction bases numbered 6, after V lost 3 bases and J lost 5 bases. The CDR3 loop spans 15 amino acids. The germline CDR1 and CDR2 sequences are ENHRY and SYGVKD. CDR3 protein: CAISEPGQGDNEQFF. CDR3 coding DNA: TGTGCCATCAGTGAACCCGGACAGGGTGACAATGAGCAGTTCTTC.

The V and J genes are TRBV29-1 and TRBJ2-7; 10 nucleotides match TRBD2. V shed 6 bases, J shed 4 bases, and the junction held 9 bases outside the gene matches. This CDR3 has 14 amino acids. Germline V gives CDR1 SQVTM, CDR2 ANQGSEA. CDR3 nucleotides: TGCAGCGTCGACACCGGGACTAGCGAATACGAGCAGTACTTC. Amino acid sequence: CSVDTGTSEYEQYF.

A few counts support this clonotype. The gene calls are TRBV2 and TRBJ1-2; D gene unclear. This CDR3 is 13 amino acids long. Trimming pared 3 bases from V and 3 bases from J, leaving 8 bases between. The germline V gene encodes CDR1 SNHLY and CDR2 FYNNEI. The CDR3 region is CASSEDGYYGYTF. The CDR3 nucleotides are TGTGCCAGCAGTGAGGACGGCTACTATGGCTACACCTTC.

This clonotype has only a few counts. The rearrangement joins TRBV4-2 to TRBJ1-5, with D perhaps matching TRBD1 (5 bases). The ends were cut back, 0 bases at V and 2 bases at J, with 11 bases in the middle. The CDR3 spans 16 residues. Germline V gives CDR1 LGHNA, CDR2 YNFKEQ. The CDR3 reads CASSQERGGGNQPQHF. The CDR3 region has the DNA TGTGCCAGCAGCCAAGAAAGGGGAGGAGGCAATCAGCCCCAGCATTTT.

The chain employs TRBV5-6 and TRBJ2-7, with 7 bases aligning to TRBD1. Germline V lookup: CDR1 SGHDT, CDR2 YYEEEE. Trimming at V came to 3 bases and at J to 4 bases, leaving 10 bases not matched to a gene. The CDR3 spans 15 residues. The CDR3 loop is CASSWGLTGNYEQYF. CDR3 in DNA: TGTGCCAGCAGCTGGGGCCTGACAGGGAATTACGAGCAGTACTTC.

The rearrangement joins TRBV5-1 to TRBJ2-3; TRBD1 matches at 9 bases. Germline trimming cut 2 bases from V and 5 bases from J; bases unmatched to any gene: 3. Looked up from germline, CDR1 is SGHRS and CDR2 is YFSETQ. The CDR3 runs 14 residues. CDR3 sequence reads: CASSFNRGRDTQYF. In nucleotides, the CDR3 is TGCGCCAGCAGCTTTAACAGGGGGCGAGATACGCAGTATTTT.

Ten or more counts support this clonotype. J is TRBJ2-3 and V is TRBV7-2; 7 bases fit TRBD2. The V and J ends lost 5 bases and 2 bases, in that order; junction bases with no gene match: 7. The germline V gene has CDR1 SGHTA and CDR2 FQGNSA. The CDR3 is 15 amino acids. DNA of the CDR3: TGTGCCAGCAGCCGAAGCGGGACGCACACAGATACGCAGTATTTT. It codes for CASSRSGTHTDTQYF.

The sample holds many counts of this clonotype. The rearrangement links TRBV19 to TRBJ1-1, with D maybe TRBD1 (6 bases). The CDR3 consists of 14 residues. The germline CDR1 and CDR2 sequences are LNHDA and SQIVND (reference sequence). Deletions cut 2 bases from V and 4 bases from J, with 11 bases between. The CDR3 DNA sequence: TGTGCCAGTAGTATACGGGGGGCCGGCACTGAAGCTTTCTTT. This codes for CASSIRGAGTEAFF.

This clonotype was counted ten times or more. The chain couples TRBV12-5 to TRBJ2-1; no definite D call. This CDR3 contains 12 residues. Germline V gives CDR1 LGHNT, CDR2 FRNRAP. V was trimmed by 1 base and J by 9 bases, leaving 7 bases between them. CDR3: CASGLDVAEQFF. For the CDR3, the DNA is TGTGCTAGTGGTTTGGATGTCGCTGAGCAGTTCTTC.